Shown below are 12 T cell receptor beta chains from a single sample sequenced in a study of graft-versus-host responses after intestinal transplantation. The assay was immunoSEQ multiplex PCR, and TCRdb's table has in-frame clones only and misses some. The sample contains about 40,000 clones, about 90% of which appear only once. Sample: PBMCs, taken approximately 310 days after intestinal transplant. These receptors were obtained from a human patient who received an intestinal transplant, so some T cells may come from the graft donor.

This clone was observed once. The chain employs TRBV6-5 and TRBJ2-7; TRBD1 matches at 9 bases. CDR1 MNHEY and CDR2 SVGAGI come from the germline V gene. After removal of 5 bases from V and 3 bases from J, the junction contained 5 bases not matched to a gene. The CDR3 runs to 14 residues. The CDR3: CASSTGTGLYEQYF. The CDR3 region has the DNA TGTGCCAGCAGTACCGGGACAGGGCTCTACGAGCAGTACTTC.

This chain links TRBV18 with TRBJ2-5; 7 nucleotides match TRBD2. This CDR3 spans 16 amino acids. Germline lookup yields CDR1 KGHSH and CDR2 LQKENI. V lost 4 bases, J lost 1 base, and 9 bases stayed unmatched. The CDR3 protein is CASSRTKGRAQETQYF. Written as DNA, the CDR3 is TGTGCCAGCTCACGTACAAAGGGGAGGGCCCAAGAGACCCAGTACTTC.

The chain employs TRBV21-1 and TRBJ1-5; TRBD1 reflects the table's D call only, with no check against the DNA. TRBV21-1 is listed as a pseudogene. CDR3 length: 10 residues. The CDR3 region is CASGHQPQHF. The CDR3 region has the DNA TGTGCCAGCGGGCACCAGCCCCAGCATTTT.

This clone has a single count. The chain joins TRBV6-6 to TRBJ1-6, with D possibly matching TRBD1 (5 bases). CDR3 length equals 15 residues. V shed 4 bases and J shed 5 bases, with 12 bases lying between them. Germline CDR1 MNHNY, CDR2 SVGAGI (reference sequence). In DNA, the CDR3 is TGTGCCAGCAGTTTAAATTCGGGACATAATTCACCCCTCCACTTT. It is translated as CASSLNSGHNSPLHF.

This chain joins TRBV4-2 and TRBJ2-7; D uncertain. The V gene lost 0 bases and the J gene lost 6 bases, with 9 bases spanning the gap. The CDR3 consists of 13 residues. The germline CDR1 and CDR2 sequences are LGHNA and YNFKEQ. The CDR3 DNA reads TGTGCCAGCAGCCAAGAAAGGCGCTCCGAGCAGTACTTC. Translated, it gives CASSQERRSEQYF.

The genes are TRBV7-3 and TRBJ2-3; D may be TRBD1 (6 bases). Germline assignment: CDR1 SGHTA and CDR2 FQGTGA. V was cut by 5 bases and J by 1 base, with 10 bases left in between. The length of the CDR3 is 14 residues. CDR3 DNA: TGTGCCAGCAGCCCCCGACAGGGCACAGATACGCAGTATTTT. As protein: CASSPRQGTDTQYF.

The V and J genes are TRBV6-5 and TRBJ2-3, with 9 bases identical to TRBD2. The length of the CDR3 is 16 residues. With 3 bases clipped from V and 4 bases from J, the junction kept 8 bases outside the gene matches. Germline V CDR1 and CDR2: MNHEY, SVGAGI. The CDR3 here is CASSYSLAGRADTQYF. In DNA form, the CDR3 reads TGTGCCAGCAGTTATTCTCTAGCGGGACGGGCAGATACGCAGTATTTT.

The genes are TRBV9 and TRBJ2-1; 8 nucleotides agree with TRBD2. This CDR3 comprises 19 residues. V lost 0 bases, J lost 5 bases, and 16 bases stayed unmatched. Per germline, CDR1 SGDLS and CDR2 YYNGEE. CDR3 protein: CASSVDAIPSGRGDNEQFF. The CDR3 nucleotides are TGTGCCAGCAGCGTAGATGCCATTCCGAGCGGGAGAGGGGACAATGAGCAGTTCTTC.

This clone appeared once. The genes are TRBV7-3 and TRBJ2-5; D uncertain. Germline V lookup: CDR1 SGHTA, CDR2 FQGTGA. V lost 3 bases and J lost 0, with 8 bases in between. The CDR3 extends over 14 amino acids. The CDR3, as DNA: TGTGCCAGCAGCTTGTCCCCGGACCAAGAGACCCAGTACTTC. This gives the protein CASSLSPDQETQYF.

The chain joins TRBV30 to TRBJ2-7; the D gene is possibly TRBD1 (6 bases). CDR1 and CDR2 (germline): GTSNPN, SVGIG (reference sequence). The CDR3 loop spans 11 amino acids. V lost 4 bases to trimming and J lost 12 bases, with 16 bases between them. The CDR3 sequence: CAWTTDSFLYF. DNA for the CDR3: TGTGCCTGGACAACGGACAGCTTCTTGTACTTC. Using reference TRBV30 and TRBJ2-7 for the parts outside the CDR3, the full variable domain is SQTIHQWPATLVQPVGSPLSLECTVEGTSNPNLYWYRQAAGRGLQLLFYSVGIGQISSEVPQNLSASRPQDRQFILSSKKLLLSDSGFYLCAWTTDSFLYFGPGTRLTVT.

The chain couples TRBV6-5 to TRBJ2-7; D uncertain. CDR1 is MNHEY, CDR2 SVGAGI, per germline. The CDR3 has 14 residues. V lost 5 bases and J lost 3, with 14 bases in between. The CDR3 DNA is TGTGCCAGCAGTCCCTCCCTCGGCAGCTACGAGCAGTACTTC. It codes for CASSPSLGSYEQYF.

This chain connects TRBV29-1 to TRBJ2-1; D is possibly TRBD2 (5 bases). The ends were cut back, 6 bases at V and 0 bases at J, with 9 bases in the middle. Germline V CDR1 and CDR2: SQVTM, ANQGSEA. This CDR3 spans 13 amino acids. The CDR3 loop is CSVGVSSYNEQFF. CDR3 nucleotides: TGCAGCGTCGGGGTTAGCTCCTACAATGAGCAGTTCTTC.